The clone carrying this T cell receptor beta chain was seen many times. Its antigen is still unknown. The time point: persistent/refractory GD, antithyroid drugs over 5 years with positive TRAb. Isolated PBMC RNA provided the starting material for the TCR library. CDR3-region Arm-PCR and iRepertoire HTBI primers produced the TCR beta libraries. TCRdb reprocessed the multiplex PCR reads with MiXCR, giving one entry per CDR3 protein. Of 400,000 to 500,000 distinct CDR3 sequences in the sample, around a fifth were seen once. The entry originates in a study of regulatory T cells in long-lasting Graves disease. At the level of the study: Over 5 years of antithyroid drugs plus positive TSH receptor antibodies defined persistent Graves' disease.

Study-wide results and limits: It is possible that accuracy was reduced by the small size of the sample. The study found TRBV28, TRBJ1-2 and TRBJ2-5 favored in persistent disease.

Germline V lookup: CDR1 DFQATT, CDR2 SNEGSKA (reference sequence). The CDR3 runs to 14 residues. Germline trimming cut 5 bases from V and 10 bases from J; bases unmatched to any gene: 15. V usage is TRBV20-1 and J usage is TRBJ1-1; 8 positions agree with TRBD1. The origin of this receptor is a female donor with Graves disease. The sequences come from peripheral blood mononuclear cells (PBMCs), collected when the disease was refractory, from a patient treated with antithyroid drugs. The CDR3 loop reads CSAAAGGAGGRAFF. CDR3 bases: TGCAGTGCTGCCGCAGGGGGCGCGGGTGGAAGAGCTTTCTTT.